Listed here are 7 T cell receptor beta chains from one sample, sequenced in a study of blood T cell repertoires in COVID-19. The table came from immunoSEQ multiplex PCR; TCRdb's copy has only in-frame clones and leaves some out. The data contain 210,000 or so clones, 83% of them singletons. Sequencing was carried out using peripheral blood. The receptors shown here come from a man between 45 and 60 years old with active or convalescent COVID-19.

This chain joins TRBV7-8 and TRBJ1-4; 7 nucleotides match TRBD1. J gave up 3 bases and V 4 bases, and 2 bases lay outside the gene matches. The CDR3 covers 14 residues. Per germline, CDR1 SGHVS and CDR2 FQNEAQ. As DNA, the CDR3 is TGTGCCAGCAGCTCACAGGGGTCTAATGAAAAACTGTTTTTT. Translated: CASSSQGSNEKLFF.

This clone was counted only a few times. The V and J genes are TRBV2 and TRBJ1-6; D gene uncertain. The CDR3 covers 16 residues. The germline V gene encodes CDR1 SNHLY and CDR2 FYNNEI. The V gene lost 3 bases and the J gene lost 4 bases, with 13 bases spanning the gap. CDR3 bases: TGTGCCAGCAGTGAGGTGGTGGAGGGATATAATTCACCCCTCCACTTT. As protein: CASSEVVEGYNSPLHF.

V is TRBV9 and J is TRBJ1-4; 8 bases fit TRBD1. Germline assignment: CDR1 SGDLS and CDR2 YYNGEE. V shed 4 bases and J 8 bases; nucleotides not matched to a gene: 10. The CDR3 totals 15 residues. CDR3 sequence (DNA): TGTGCCAGCAGCAGTTCCGGGACAGGACGGGAAAAACTGTTTTTT. Residues: CASSSSGTGREKLFF.

V is TRBV18 and J is TRBJ2-1; 14 bases line up with TRBD2. CDR1 and CDR2 (germline): KGHSH, LQKENI. The trim removed 4 bases at V and 10 bases at J, leaving 6 bases unmatched. The CDR3 sequence is 15 residues long. The CDR3 sequence: CASSLGLAGDREQFF. In DNA, the CDR3 is TGTGCCAGCTCACTGGGACTAGCGGGAGATCGCGAGCAGTTCTTC.

The chain joins TRBV5-6 to TRBJ1-4; 10 bases fit TRBD1. The CDR3 is 14 amino acids. The trim removed 3 bases at V and 7 bases at J, leaving 3 bases unmatched. Germline V gene lookup returns CDR1 SGHDT and CDR2 YYEEEE. The CDR3 sequence: CASSWDRGGEKLFF. The CDR3 nucleotides are TGTGCCAGCAGCTGGGACAGGGGCGGTGAAAAACTGTTTTTT.

The gene calls are TRBV19 and TRBJ1-2, with TRBD1 as a possible D gene (5 bases). Germline CDR1 reads LNHDA; CDR2 reads SQIVND (reference sequence). The V end lost 6 bases, the J end lost 4 bases, and 15 bases lay between the germline ends. There are 14 residues in the CDR3. The CDR3 nucleotides read TGTGCCAGTAGACAAACAGGTTTAGGCTATGGCTACACCTTC. Translating it yields CASRQTGLGYGYTF.

This chain links TRBV18 with TRBJ2-7; 11 positions agree with TRBD2. The J segment lost 2 bases and the V segment lost 3 bases, leaving 3 bases of the junction unmatched. The CDR3 contains 15 residues. Germline CDR1 and CDR2: KGHSH and LQKENI. This CDR3 reads CASSPASGGTYEQYF. CDR3 nucleotides: TGTGCCAGCTCACCGGCTAGCGGGGGGACCTACGAGCAGTACTTC.